This T cell receptor beta chain was identified during a study of cytomegalovirus exposure and HLA in healthy donors. With 60 Vbeta and 13 Jbeta primers, the PCR was carried out. Only in-frame clones appear in the TCRdb table, and some are missing; sequencing was by immunoSEQ multiplex PCR. The table lists about 200,000 clones, around 73% of them singletons. The study, taken as a whole, reports: According to an earlier analysis, most TCR beta V segments yielded productive rearrangements about 87% or about 30% of the time. Later analysis associated a missense DCLRE1C variant with TCR beta V- and J-gene trimming.

The germline gives CDR1 MGHRA, CDR2 YSYEKL. The V and J ends lost 4 bases and 3 bases respectively, with 13 bases between them. This CDR3 contains 14 residues. This clone was found a few times. Its target is not known. The V and J genes are TRBV4-1 and TRBJ2-7; TRBD2 might be the D (6 bases). Material for sequencing was PBMCs. The sequence was collected from a woman between 25 and 40 years old in good health and CMV-seronegative. The CDR3 region is CASSPRELGYEQYF. As DNA, the CDR3 is TGCGCCAGCAGCCCCCGGGAGTTGGGCTACGAGCAGTACTTC.